The clone carrying this TCR beta chain was observed a few times. Its antigen is still unknown. The V end was cut by 3 bases, the J end by 4 bases, with 7 bases between. The CDR3 sequence is 12 residues long. The germline V gene encodes CDR1 MDHEN and CDR2 SYDVKM. This record belongs to a study of vaccination and CD4 T cells after COVID-19. At the level of the study: A median of 101 days (range 35 to 161) separated diagnosis from post-COVID sampling. In culture, cells were exposed to overlapping spike peptides from SARS-CoV-2, HCoV-NL63, HCoV-OC43 and HCoV-229E.

The treatment is: approximately nine-day PBMC culture with coronavirus spike peptide pools or control peptides (ViraFEST assay). The authors replaced half the medium with fresh IL-2 medium on days 3 and 7. An Oncomine TCR Beta short-read assay was used to sequence the DNA from cultured CD4+ T cells. TCRdb fed the PCR reads into MiXCR, producing one record per CDR3 protein. The profile shows over 10,000 distinct CDR3 sequences, about a third of them singletons. The rearrangement joins TRBV28 to TRBJ2-7, with TRBD1 as a possible D gene (5 bases). Sequences were obtained from CD4+ T cells from blood, cultured in vitro. The clonotype was recovered from a human donor who had recovered from COVID-19. CDR3 loop: CASSFDSYEQYF. As DNA, the CDR3 is TGTGCCAGCAGTTTCGACAGTTACGAGCAGTACTTC.